The 13 T cell receptor beta chains listed next were all sequenced from one sample in a study of siplizumab effects on memory and regulatory T cells. Produced via immunoSEQ multiplex PCR; TCRdb's table is partial and in-frame only. This table has about 120,000 clones, approximately 92% appearing once. Sequenced sample: non-Treg CD4+ T cells sorted from blood. These receptors all stem from a human donor in good health.

The gene calls are TRBV19 and TRBJ2-1, with 7 nucleotides matching TRBD2. V was clipped by 1 base and J by 4 bases; unmatched bases: 7. The CDR3 loop spans 16 amino acids. Germline CDR1 reads LNHDA; CDR2 reads SQIVND (reference sequence). The CDR3 coding sequence is TGTGCCAGTAGTATAGTACGCGGGGGACTATACAATGAGCAGTTCTTC. Amino acid sequence: CASSIVRGGLYNEQFF.

V and J are TRBV14 and TRBJ1-1; no firm D call. The germline CDR1 and CDR2 sequences are SGHDN and FVKESK. The CDR3 covers 11 residues. Trimming took 1 base from V and 6 from J, leaving 3 bases between them. The CDR3 loop reads CASSQGAEAFF. The DNA of the CDR3 is TGTGCCAGCAGCCAAGGGGCTGAAGCTTTCTTT.

V usage is TRBV30 and J usage is TRBJ1-2; 8 bases are a match to TRBD1. From germline, CDR1 is GTSNPN and CDR2 SVGIG (reference sequence). V lost 2 bases to trimming and J lost 4 bases; unmatched junction nucleotides: 6. The CDR3 runs 14 residues. CDR3 DNA sequence: TGTGCCTGGAGTAAACAGGGGGGACTCTATGGCTACACCTTC. This encodes CAWSKQGGLYGYTF.

In this sample, this clone turned up once. The V call is TRBV12-5, the J call TRBJ1-5, with unresolved D. The CDR3 spans 13 residues. Germline V CDR1 and CDR2: LGHNT, FRNRAP. Trimming removed 5 bases at V and 2 bases at J, with 7 bases between. The DNA for the CDR3 is TGTGCTAGTGGTCCCCAGGGCAATCAGCCCCAGCATTTT. Translated, it gives CASGPQGNQPQHF.

CDR3 residues: CASSLEGVKHF. The CDR3 bases are TGTGCCAGCAGTTTAGAGGGGGTCAAGCATTTT. V is TRBV28 and J is TRBJ1-5; tentative D call: TRBD1 (6 bases). Trimming stripped 2 bases from V and 14 bases from J, with 10 bases between. The CDR3 is 11 residues long. CDR1 and CDR2 from the germline V gene are MDHEN and SYDVKM.

Only a few counts were recorded for this clone. The V gene is TRBV6-5, the J gene TRBJ2-5; TRBD2 is a possible D gene (5 bases). Germline values: CDR1 MNHEY, CDR2 SVGAGI. This CDR3 is built from 15 residues. Between the trimmed V and J ends, which lost 5 bases and 4 bases, there was a span of 17 bases. This CDR3 is CASSKQLGRRETQYF. Here the CDR3 DNA reads TGTGCCAGCAGTAAGCAACTAGGGAGACGAGAGACCCAGTACTTC.

A single count supports this clone. This chain uses TRBV19 with TRBJ2-2; the match to TRBD1 covers 7 bases. V gave up 4 bases and J gave up 4 bases; unmatched junction bases: 6. The CDR3 is 15 residues long. From germline, CDR1 is LNHDA and CDR2 SQIVND (reference sequence). This chain's CDR3 is CASSTPGQLTGELFF. The CDR3 region has the DNA TGTGCCAGTAGTACACCGGGACAGCTCACCGGGGAGCTGTTTTTT.

The V gene is TRBV18, the J gene TRBJ1-2, with 7 bases fitting TRBD1. The ends lost 0 bases at V and 6 bases at J; junction bases unmatched: 7. Germline V lookup: CDR1 KGHSH, CDR2 LQKENI. The CDR3 runs 15 residues. The CDR3 coding sequence is TGTGCCAGCTCACCACCAACGACAGGGTTCGATGGCTACACCTTC. Encoded protein: CASSPPTTGFDGYTF.

The chain uses TRBV5-1 and TRBJ1-4; 7 bases line up with TRBD1. The CDR3 length is 14 residues. Germline CDR1 and CDR2: SGHRS and YFSETQ. J was trimmed by 4 bases and V by 3 bases; bases with no gene match: 3. CDR3 DNA: TGCGCCAGCAGCTCGGGACAGTTTAATGAAAAACTGTTTTTT. This translates into CASSSGQFNEKLFF.

This clone was counted a single time. V usage is TRBV5-6 and J usage is TRBJ2-1; 13 nucleotides agree with TRBD2. The ends lost 6 bases at V and 5 bases at J; junction bases unmatched: 2. CDR1 SGHDT and CDR2 YYEEEE come from the germline V gene. This CDR3 has 14 residues. CDR3: CASTGLAGNNEQFF. As DNA, the CDR3 is TGTGCCAGCACGGGACTAGCGGGGAACAATGAGCAGTTCTTC.

The chain carries TRBV4-2 and TRBJ2-2; D gene ambiguous. Trimming took 0 bases from V and 1 from J, leaving 6 bases between them. Germline loops: CDR1 LGHNA, CDR2 YNFKEQ. This CDR3 has 15 amino acids. The CDR3, as DNA: TGTGCCAGCAGCCAAGATCTGGGGAACACCGGGGAGCTGTTTTTT. This encodes CASSQDLGNTGELFF.

The chain employs TRBV7-9 and TRBJ1-6; D possibly corresponds to TRBD1 (6 bases). Trimming stripped 5 bases from V and 11 bases from J, with 22 bases between. Germline V gene data show CDR1 as SEHNR and CDR2 as FQNEAQ (reference sequence). The CDR3 contains 16 residues. The CDR3 bases are TGTGCCAGCAGCAGCTCGACAGGTTTTGAGGTGGCACCCCTCCACTTT. Amino acids: CASSSSTGFEVAPLHF. Using reference TRBV7-9 and TRBJ1-6 for the parts outside the CDR3, the full variable domain is DTGVSQNPRHKITKRGQNVTFRCDPISEHNRLYWYRQTLGQGPEFLTYFQNEAQLEKSRLLSDRFSAERPKGSFSTLEIQRTEQGDSAMYLCASSSSTGFEVAPLHFGNGTRLTVT.

In this sample, this clone turned up once. This chain uses TRBV4-2 with TRBJ1-2; possible D gene TRBD1, 5 bases. Germline values: CDR1 LGHNA, CDR2 YNFKEQ. The CDR3 has 16 amino acids. V was shortened by 1 base and J by 2 bases, with 14 bases between the two germline ends. The CDR3 DNA is TGTGCCAGCAGCCAAGGGGTAGTCAGGGAGAACTATGGCTACACCTTC. Translated: CASSQGVVRENYGYTF.